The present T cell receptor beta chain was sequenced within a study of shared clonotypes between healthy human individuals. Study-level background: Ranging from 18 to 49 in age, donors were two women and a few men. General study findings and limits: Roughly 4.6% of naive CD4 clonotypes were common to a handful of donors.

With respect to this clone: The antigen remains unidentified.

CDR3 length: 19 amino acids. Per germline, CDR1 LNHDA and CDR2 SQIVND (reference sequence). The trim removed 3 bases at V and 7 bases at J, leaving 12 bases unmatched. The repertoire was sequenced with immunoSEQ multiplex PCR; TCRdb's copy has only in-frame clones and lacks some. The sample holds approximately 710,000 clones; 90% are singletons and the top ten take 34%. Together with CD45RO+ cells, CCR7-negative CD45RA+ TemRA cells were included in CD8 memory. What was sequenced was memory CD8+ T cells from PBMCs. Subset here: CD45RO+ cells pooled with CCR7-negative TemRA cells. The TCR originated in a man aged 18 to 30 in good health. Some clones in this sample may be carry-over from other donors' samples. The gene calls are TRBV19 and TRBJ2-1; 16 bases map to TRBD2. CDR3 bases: TGTGCCAGTAGTATGGGGGGACTAGCGGGAGGGCCTTTGTTGAATGAGCAGTTCTTC. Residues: CASSMGGLAGGPLLNEQFF.